These 2 T cell receptor beta chains came from one sample sequenced in a study of shared T cell receptors in the human thymus. Some clones are missing from TCRdb's copy, which holds only in-frame ones; the method was immunoSEQ multiplex PCR. The top ten hold approximately 0.02% of the sample, which has under 450,000 clones, just under 95% seen once. Sequenced sample: thymocytes. Source of these receptors: a human donor.

CDR3 coding DNA: TGTGCCAGCAGCAGTATCCGAGGTGGCTACACCTTC. This codes for CASSSIRGGYTF. J is TRBJ1-2 and V is TRBV5-6; no reliable D call. The ends were cut back, 4 bases at V and 7 bases at J, with 11 bases in the middle. The CDR3 consists of 12 residues. In germline, CDR1 is SGHDT, CDR2 YYEEEE.

The chain links TRBV20-1 to TRBJ2-3; no firm D call. Germline V gives CDR1 DFQATT, CDR2 SNEGSKA (reference sequence). The CDR3 is made up of 11 amino acids. V was clipped by 4 bases and J by 9 bases, with 11 bases between them. CDR3 sequence (DNA): TGCAGTGCTAACAAAAAACGGACGCAGTATTTT. The encoded protein is CSANKKRTQYF.